This T cell receptor beta chain was recovered during a study of OX40 agonist ivuxolimab in advanced cancers. The CDR3 is 16 amino acids. V shed 1 base and J 9 bases; nucleotides not matched to a gene: 10. Looked up from germline, CDR1 is SGHDN and CDR2 is FVKESK. Study-level findings and limits: Partial responders at 0.1-3.0 mg/kg showed near-lowest clonal expansion. Determination of antigen specificity was not performed for the expanded peripheral T cells.

Regarding this clone: Its target is unknown.

The protocol was immunoSEQ multiplex PCR, while the TCRdb copy is restricted to in-frame clones and leaves out a portion. The sample holds over 55,000 clones, approximately 90% seen once. The TCR comes from an adult with an advanced solid tumor such as melanoma, head and neck, liver or kidney cancer. Here the sequenced sample was CD4+ or CD8+ T cells sorted from blood, taken in a trial of the OX40 agonist ivuxolimab. The chain joins TRBV14 to TRBJ2-1; 9 positions agree with TRBD1. The CDR3 nucleotides read TGTGCCAGCAGCCAAGGACGTGGGACAGGGCTCGGTGAGCAGTTCTTC. It codes for CASSQGRGTGLGEQFF. The whole variable domain, filled in from reference TRBV14 and TRBJ2-1, reads EAGVTQFPSHSVIEKGQTVTLRCDPISGHDNLYWYRRVMGKEIKFLLHFVKESKQDESGMPNNRFLAERTGGTYSTLKVQPAELEDSGVYFCASSQGRGTGLGEQFFGPGTRLTVL.